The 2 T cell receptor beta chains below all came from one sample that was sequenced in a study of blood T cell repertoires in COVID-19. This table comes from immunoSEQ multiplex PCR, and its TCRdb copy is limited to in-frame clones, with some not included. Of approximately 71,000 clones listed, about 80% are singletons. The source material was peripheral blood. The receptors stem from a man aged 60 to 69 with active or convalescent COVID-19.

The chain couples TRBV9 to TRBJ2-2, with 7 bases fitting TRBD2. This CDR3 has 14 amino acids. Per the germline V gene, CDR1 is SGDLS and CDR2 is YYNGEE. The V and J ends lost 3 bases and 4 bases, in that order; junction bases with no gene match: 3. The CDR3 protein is CASSASSGTGELFF. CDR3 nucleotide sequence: TGTGCCAGCAGCGCCTCTAGCGGCACCGGGGAGCTGTTTTTT.

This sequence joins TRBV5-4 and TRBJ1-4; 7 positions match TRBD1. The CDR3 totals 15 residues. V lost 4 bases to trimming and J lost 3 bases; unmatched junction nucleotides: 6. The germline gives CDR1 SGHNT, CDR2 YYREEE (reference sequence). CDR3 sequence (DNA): TGTGCCAGCAGCCTCCGGACAGGATCTAATGAAAAACTGTTTTTT. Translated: CASSLRTGSNEKLFF. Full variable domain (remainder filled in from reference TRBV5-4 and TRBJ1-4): ETGVTQSPTHLIKTRGQQVTLRCSSQSGHNTVSWYQQALGQGPQFIFQYYREEENGRGNFPPRFSGLQFPNYSSELNVNALELDDSALYLCASSLRTGSNEKLFFGSGTQLSVL.